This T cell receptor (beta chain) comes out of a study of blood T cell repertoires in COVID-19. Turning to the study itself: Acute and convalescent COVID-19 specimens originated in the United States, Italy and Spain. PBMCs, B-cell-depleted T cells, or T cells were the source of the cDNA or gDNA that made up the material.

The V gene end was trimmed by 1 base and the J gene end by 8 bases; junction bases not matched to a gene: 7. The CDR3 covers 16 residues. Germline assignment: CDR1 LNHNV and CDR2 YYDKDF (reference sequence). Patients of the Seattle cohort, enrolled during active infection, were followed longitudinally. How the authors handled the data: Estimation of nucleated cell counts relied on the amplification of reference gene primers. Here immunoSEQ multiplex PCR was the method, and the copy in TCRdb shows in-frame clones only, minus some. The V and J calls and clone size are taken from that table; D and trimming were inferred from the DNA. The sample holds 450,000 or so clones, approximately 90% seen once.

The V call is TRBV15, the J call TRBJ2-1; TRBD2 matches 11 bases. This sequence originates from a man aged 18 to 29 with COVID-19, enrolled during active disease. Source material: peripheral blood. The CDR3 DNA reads TGTGCCACCAGCAGAGGGAGAATAGCGGGAGGGTATGAGCAGTTCTTC. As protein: CATSRGRIAGGYEQFF. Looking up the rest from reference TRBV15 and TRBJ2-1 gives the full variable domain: DAMVIQNPRYQVTQFGKPVTLSCSQTLNHNVMYWYQQKSSQAPKLLFHYYDKDFNNEADTPDNFQSRRPNTSFCFLDIRSPGLGDTAMYLCATSRGRIAGGYEQFFGPGTRLTVL.